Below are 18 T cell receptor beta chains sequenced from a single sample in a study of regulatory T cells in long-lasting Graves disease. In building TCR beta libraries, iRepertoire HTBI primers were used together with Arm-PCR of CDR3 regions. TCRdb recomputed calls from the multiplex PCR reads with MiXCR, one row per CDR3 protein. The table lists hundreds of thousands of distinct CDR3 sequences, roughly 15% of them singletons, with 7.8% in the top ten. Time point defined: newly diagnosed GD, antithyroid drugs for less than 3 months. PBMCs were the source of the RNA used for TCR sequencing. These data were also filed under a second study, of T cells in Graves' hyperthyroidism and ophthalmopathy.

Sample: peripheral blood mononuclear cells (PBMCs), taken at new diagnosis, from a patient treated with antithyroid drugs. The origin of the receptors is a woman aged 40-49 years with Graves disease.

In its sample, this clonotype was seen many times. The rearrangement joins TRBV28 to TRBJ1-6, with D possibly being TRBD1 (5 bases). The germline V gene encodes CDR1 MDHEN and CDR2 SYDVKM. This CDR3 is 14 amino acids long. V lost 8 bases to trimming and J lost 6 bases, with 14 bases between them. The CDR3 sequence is CASHGLGPNSPLHF. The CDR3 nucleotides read TGTGCCAGCCACGGACTGGGGCCTAATTCACCCCTCCACTTT.

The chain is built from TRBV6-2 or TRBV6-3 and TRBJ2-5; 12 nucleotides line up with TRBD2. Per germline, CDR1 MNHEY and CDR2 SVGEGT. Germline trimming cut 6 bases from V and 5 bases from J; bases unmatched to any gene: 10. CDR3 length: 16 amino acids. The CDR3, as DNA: TGTGCCAGCAGCCGTAGACTAGCGGGAGTGGTCGAGACCCAGTACTTC. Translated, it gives CASSRRLAGVVETQYF.

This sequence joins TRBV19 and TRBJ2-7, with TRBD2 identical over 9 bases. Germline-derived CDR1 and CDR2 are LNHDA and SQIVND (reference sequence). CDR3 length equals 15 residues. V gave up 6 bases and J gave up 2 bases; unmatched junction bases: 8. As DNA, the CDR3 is TGTGCCAGTAGCGAAGAAGCGGGAGGCCCCTACGAGCAGTACTTC. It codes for CASSEEAGGPYEQYF.

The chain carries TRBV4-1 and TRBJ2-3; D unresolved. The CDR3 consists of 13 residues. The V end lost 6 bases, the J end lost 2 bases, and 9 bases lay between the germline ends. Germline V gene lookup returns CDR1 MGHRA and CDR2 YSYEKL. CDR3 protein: CASRAENTDTQYF. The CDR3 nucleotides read TGCGCCAGCAGAGCCGAAAACACAGATACGCAGTATTTT.

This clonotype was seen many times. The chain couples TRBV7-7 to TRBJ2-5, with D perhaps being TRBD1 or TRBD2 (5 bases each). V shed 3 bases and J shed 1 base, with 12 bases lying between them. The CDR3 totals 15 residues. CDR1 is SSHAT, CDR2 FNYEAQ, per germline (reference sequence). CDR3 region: CASSLAGAVQETQYF. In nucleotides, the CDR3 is TGTGCCAGCAGCTTGGCCGGGGCAGTCCAAGAGACCCAGTACTTC.

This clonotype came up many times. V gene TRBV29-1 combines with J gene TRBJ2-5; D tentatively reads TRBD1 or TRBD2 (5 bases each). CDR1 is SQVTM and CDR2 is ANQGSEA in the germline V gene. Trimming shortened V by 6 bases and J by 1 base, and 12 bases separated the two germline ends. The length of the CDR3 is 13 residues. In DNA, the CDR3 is TGCAGCGTGAGGGGTCGGCTCCAAGAGACCCAGTACTTC. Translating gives CSVRGRLQETQYF.

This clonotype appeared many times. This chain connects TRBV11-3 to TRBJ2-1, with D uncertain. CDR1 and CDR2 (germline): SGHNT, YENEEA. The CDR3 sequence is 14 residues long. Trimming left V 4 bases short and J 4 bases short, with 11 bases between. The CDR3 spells CASSSRMGYNEQFF. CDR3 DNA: TGTGCCAGCAGCTCCAGGATGGGGTACAATGAGCAGTTCTTC. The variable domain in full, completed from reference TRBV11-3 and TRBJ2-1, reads EAGVVQSPRYKIIEKKQPVAFWCNPISGHNTLYWYLQNLGQGPELLIRYENEEAVDDSQLPKDRFSAERLKGVDSTLKIQPAELGDSAVYLCASSSRMGYNEQFFGPGTRLTVL.

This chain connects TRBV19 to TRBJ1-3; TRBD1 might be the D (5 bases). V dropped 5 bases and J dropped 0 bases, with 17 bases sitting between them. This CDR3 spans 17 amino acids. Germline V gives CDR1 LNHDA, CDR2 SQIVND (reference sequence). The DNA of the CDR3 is TGTGCCAGTAGTGCCGGACGGACAACCAGCTCTGGAAACACCATATATTTT. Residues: CASSAGRTTSSGNTIYF.

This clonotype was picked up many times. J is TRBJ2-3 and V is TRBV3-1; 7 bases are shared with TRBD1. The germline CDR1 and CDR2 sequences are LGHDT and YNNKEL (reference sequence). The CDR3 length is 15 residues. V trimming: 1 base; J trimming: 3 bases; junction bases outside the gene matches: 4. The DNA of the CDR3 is TGTGCCAGCAGCCAAGGGGACAGTTCGACAGATACGCAGTATTTT. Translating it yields CASSQGDSSTDTQYF.

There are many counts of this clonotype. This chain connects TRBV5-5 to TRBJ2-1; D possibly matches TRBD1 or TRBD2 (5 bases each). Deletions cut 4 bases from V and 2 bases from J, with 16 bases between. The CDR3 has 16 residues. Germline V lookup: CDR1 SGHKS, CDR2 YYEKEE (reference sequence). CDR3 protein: CASSLDWAGTYNEQFF. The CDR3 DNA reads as TGTGCCAGCAGCCTGGACTGGGCAGGGACCTACAATGAGCAGTTCTTC.

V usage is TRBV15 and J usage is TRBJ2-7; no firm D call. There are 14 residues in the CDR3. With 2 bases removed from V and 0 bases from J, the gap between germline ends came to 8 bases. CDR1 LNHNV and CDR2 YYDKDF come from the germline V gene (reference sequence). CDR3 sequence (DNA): TGTGCCACCAGCAGAACTTCCAGCTCCTACGAGCAGTACTTC. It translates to CATSRTSSSYEQYF.

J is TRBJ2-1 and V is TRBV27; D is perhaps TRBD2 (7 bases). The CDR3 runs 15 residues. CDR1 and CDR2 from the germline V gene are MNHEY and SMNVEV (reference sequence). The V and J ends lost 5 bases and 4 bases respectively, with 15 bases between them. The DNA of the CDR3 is TGTGCCAGCAGTATTAGGGGGGGGGGGTACAATGAGCAGTTCTTC. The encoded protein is CASSIRGGGYNEQFF.

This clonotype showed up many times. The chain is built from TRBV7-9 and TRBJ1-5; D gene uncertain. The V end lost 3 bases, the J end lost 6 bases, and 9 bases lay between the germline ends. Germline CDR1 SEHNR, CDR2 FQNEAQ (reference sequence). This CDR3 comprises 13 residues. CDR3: CASSFSGSQPQHF. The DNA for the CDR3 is TGTGCCAGCAGCTTTTCGGGGTCTCAGCCCCAGCATTTT.

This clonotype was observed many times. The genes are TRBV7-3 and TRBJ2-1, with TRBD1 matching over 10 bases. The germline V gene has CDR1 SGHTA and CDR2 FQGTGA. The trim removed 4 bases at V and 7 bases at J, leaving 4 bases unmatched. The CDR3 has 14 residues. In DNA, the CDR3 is TGTGCCAGCAGCTCCCGGGACAGGGGAAATGAGCAGTTCTTC. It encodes CASSSRDRGNEQFF. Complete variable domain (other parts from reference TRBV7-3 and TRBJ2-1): GAGVSQTPSNKVTEKGKYVELRCDPISGHTALYWYRQSLGQGPEFLIYFQGTGAADDSGLPNDRFFAVRPEGSVSTLKIQRTERGDSAVYLCASSSRDRGNEQFFGPGTRLTVL.

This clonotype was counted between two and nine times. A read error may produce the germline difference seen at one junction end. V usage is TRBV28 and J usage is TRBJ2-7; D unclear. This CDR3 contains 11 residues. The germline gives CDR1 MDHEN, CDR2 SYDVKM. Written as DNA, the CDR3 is TGTGCCAGCAGTTTAGCATACGAGCAGTGCTTC. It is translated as CASSLAYEQCF.

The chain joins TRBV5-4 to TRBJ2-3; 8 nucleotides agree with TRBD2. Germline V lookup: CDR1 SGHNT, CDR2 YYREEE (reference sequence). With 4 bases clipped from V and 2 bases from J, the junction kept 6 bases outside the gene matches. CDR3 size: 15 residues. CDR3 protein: CASSTSGRVTDTQYF. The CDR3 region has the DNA TGTGCCAGCAGCACGAGCGGGAGAGTCACAGATACGCAGTATTTT.

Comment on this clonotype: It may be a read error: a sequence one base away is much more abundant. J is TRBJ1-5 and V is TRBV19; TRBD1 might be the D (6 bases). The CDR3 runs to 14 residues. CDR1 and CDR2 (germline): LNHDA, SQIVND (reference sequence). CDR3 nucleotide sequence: TGTGCCAGTAGTATATGGAGGGGGGAAACGACCCAGCGTTTT. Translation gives CASSIWRGETTQRF.

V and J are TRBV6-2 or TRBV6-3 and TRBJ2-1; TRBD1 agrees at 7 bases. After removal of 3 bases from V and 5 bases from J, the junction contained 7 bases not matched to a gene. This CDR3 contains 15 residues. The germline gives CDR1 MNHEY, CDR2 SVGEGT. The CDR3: CASSYGGQPDNEQFF. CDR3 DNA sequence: TGTGCCAGCAGTTATGGGGGACAGCCAGACAATGAGCAGTTCTTC.